The following is a T cell receptor beta chain sequence with its context. Its target is not known. This sample was included in a study of shared clonotypes between healthy human individuals. Terminally differentiated effector memory CD45RA+ cells were excluded by CCR7 positive selection of CD45RO-negative cells. Produced via immunoSEQ multiplex PCR; TCRdb's table is partial and in-frame only. In the table there are about 2.1 million clones, 90% to 95% of which are singletons. Study-wide points: Researchers found naive subsets generally carried larger estimated richness than memory subsets. Compared with clonotypes that all four donors shared, non-shared clonotypes had lower generation probabilities. For sorted subsets, rarefaction showed incomplete sequencing despite large depth.

CDR3 length: 16 residues. V lost 8 bases to trimming and J lost 1 base, with 15 bases between them. Germline CDR1 reads MDHEN; CDR2 reads SYDVKM. This TCR was recovered from a man younger than 30 in good health. Some clones in this sample may be carry-over from other donors' samples. The chain couples TRBV28 to TRBJ2-6; TRBD2 is a possible D gene (5 bases). Sequenced sample: naive CD8+ T cells from PBMCs. The CDR3 bases are TGTGCCAGCGGAAACCCCGGGATATCTGGGGCCAACGTCCTGACTTTC. This translates into CASGNPGISGANVLTF. Full variable domain (rest looked up from reference TRBV28 and TRBJ2-6): DVKVTQSSRYLVKRTGEKVFLECVQDMDHENMFWYRQDPGLGLRLIYFSYDVKMKEKGDIPEGYSVSREKKERFSLILESASTNQTSMYLCASGNPGISGANVLTFGAGSRLTVL.